The clone carrying this TCR beta chain appeared a single time. This entry belongs to a study of technical replicates of blood from a handful of donors. Only in-frame clones appear in the TCRdb table, and some are missing; sequencing was by immunoSEQ multiplex PCR. The data hold about 88,000 clones, with around 95% observed a single time. The CDR3 loop spans 15 amino acids. Losses at the gene ends were 11 bases for V and 8 bases for J; bases not matched to a gene: 15. Germline V gene lookup returns CDR1 WSHSY and CDR2 SAAADI. The specimen sequenced was T cells isolated from PBMCs. The genes are TRBV10-2 and TRBJ2-4; 10 nucleotides align to TRBD1. The sequence was collected from a human donor in good health. Here the CDR3 DNA reads TGCGCCGTCCTGGCGAGGGGGACAGGGGTGGACATTCAGTACTTC. It yields the protein CAVLARGTGVDIQYF.